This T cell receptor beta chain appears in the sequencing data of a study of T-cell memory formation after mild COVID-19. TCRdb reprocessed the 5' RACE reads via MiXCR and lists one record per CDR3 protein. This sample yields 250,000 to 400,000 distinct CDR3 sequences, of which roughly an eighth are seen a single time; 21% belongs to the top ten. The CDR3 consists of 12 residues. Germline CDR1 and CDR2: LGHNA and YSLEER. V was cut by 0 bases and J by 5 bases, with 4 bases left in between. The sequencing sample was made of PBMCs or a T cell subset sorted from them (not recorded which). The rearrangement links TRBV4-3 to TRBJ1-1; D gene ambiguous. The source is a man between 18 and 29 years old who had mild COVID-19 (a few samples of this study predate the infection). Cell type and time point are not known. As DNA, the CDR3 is TGCGCCAGCAGCCAAGACCATACTGAAGCTTTCTTT. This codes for CASSQDHTEAFF.